This is a list of T cell receptor beta chains from one sample in a study of blood T cell repertoires in COVID-19. Libraries were prepared by immunoSEQ multiplex PCR; TCRdb keeps only in-frame clonotypes and omits some of them. The table records around 130,000 clones, under 90% of them present only once. Material for sequencing was peripheral blood. The receptors originated from a woman aged 60 to 75 with acute or convalescent COVID-19. CDR3s include the opening cysteine and the closing phenylalanine or tryptophan. Fields, in order: clone size, V gene, D gene, J gene, CDR3 DNA, CDR3 protein. The D gene is left open where the match is weak. Where a row states a size, it is once, few, many or the class of an expanded clone; other rows omit it.

clone size: -
V gene: TRBV3-1/TRBV3-2
D gene: -
J gene: TRBJ2-2
CDR3 DNA: TGTGCCAGCAGCCAACGGGCCGGGGAGCTGTTTTTT
CDR3 protein: CASSQRAGELFF

clone size: -
V gene: TRBV3-1/TRBV3-2
D gene: -
J gene: TRBJ2-5
CDR3 DNA: TGTGCCAGCAGCCTGGGCGGCTGGGAGAACTTC
CDR3 protein: CASSLGGWENF

clone size: -
V gene: TRBV5-4
D gene: TRBD2
J gene: TRBJ2-1
CDR3 DNA: TGTGCTAGCAGCTTGTTCGGGACTAGCGCCTACAATGAGCAGTTCTTC
CDR3 protein: CASSLFGTSAYNEQFF

clone size: -
V gene: TRBV5-1
D gene: TRBD2
J gene: TRBJ2-3
CDR3 DNA: TGCGCCAGCAGCTTGGCCTTGACTAGCGGGTTACTTCTTGGAGATACGCAGTATTTT
CDR3 protein: CASSLALTSGLLLGDTQYF

clone size: -
V gene: TRBV6-6
D gene: TRBD1
J gene: TRBJ1-4
CDR3 DNA: TGTGCCAGCAGTATTCGACAGGGAGCTAATGAAAAACTGTTTTTT
CDR3 protein: CASSIRQGANEKLFF

clone size: -
V gene: TRBV7-6
D gene: TRBD1
J gene: TRBJ2-5
CDR3 DNA: TGTGCCAGCAGCTCAACCGGCGACAGGGGAGGGACCCAGTACTTC
CDR3 protein: CASSSTGDRGGTQYF

clone size: -
V gene: TRBV30
D gene: -
J gene: TRBJ2-3
CDR3 DNA: TGTGCCTGGACAGGCACTAGCACAGATACGCAGTATTTT
CDR3 protein: CAWTGTSTDTQYF

clone size: few
V gene: TRBV24-1
D gene: -
J gene: TRBJ1-1
CDR3 DNA: TGTGCCACCAGTGATGACAGGGAAGCTTTCTTT
CDR3 protein: CATSDDREAFF

clone size: -
V gene: TRBV5-1
D gene: -
J gene: TRBJ1-2
CDR3 DNA: TGCGCCAGCAGCTTGTCGTGGGGGCCCTATGGCTACACCTTC
CDR3 protein: CASSLSWGPYGYTF

clone size: -
V gene: TRBV4-2
D gene: TRBD1
J gene: TRBJ2-1
CDR3 DNA: TGTGCCAGCAGCCAAGATCTTGCGACAGGGTGGAATGAGCAGTTCTTC
CDR3 protein: CASSQDLATGWNEQFF

clone size: -
V gene: TRBV12-5
D gene: TRBD1
J gene: TRBJ1-6
CDR3 DNA: TGTGCTAGTGGTTTCGCTAACCTGGACAGGGGACAACTTCCGAATAATTCACCCCTCCACTTT
CDR3 protein: CASGFANLDRGQLPNNSPLHF

clone size: -
V gene: TRBV19
D gene: -
J gene: TRBJ1-5
CDR3 DNA: TGTGCCAGTAGAAGTGGCAGGACGGGGCAGCCCCAGCATTTT
CDR3 protein: CASRSGRTGQPQHF

clone size: -
V gene: TRBV18
D gene: -
J gene: TRBJ1-2
CDR3 DNA: TGTGCCAGCTCACCTCAGGACAGCTACTATGGCTACACCTTC
CDR3 protein: CASSPQDSYYGYTF

clone size: -
V gene: TRBV11-2
D gene: TRBD2
J gene: TRBJ2-2
CDR3 DNA: TGTGCCAGCTTGGCCACTAGCGGGGGCACCGGGGAGCTGTTTTTT
CDR3 protein: CASLATSGGTGELFF